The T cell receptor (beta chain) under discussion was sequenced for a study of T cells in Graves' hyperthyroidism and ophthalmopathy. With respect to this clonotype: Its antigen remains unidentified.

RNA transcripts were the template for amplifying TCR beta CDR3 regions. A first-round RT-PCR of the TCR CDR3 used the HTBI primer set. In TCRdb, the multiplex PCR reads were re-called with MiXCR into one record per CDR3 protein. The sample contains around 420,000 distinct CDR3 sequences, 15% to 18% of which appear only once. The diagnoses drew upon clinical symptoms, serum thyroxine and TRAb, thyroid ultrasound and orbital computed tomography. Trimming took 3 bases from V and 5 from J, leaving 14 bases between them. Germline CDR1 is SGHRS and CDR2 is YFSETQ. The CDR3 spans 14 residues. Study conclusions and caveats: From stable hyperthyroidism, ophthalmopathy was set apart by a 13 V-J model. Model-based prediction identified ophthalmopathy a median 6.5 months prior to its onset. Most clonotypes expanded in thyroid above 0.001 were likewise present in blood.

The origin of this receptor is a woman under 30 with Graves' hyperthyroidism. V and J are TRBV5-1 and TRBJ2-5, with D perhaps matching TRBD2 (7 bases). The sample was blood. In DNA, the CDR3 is TGCGCCAGCAGCTGGGGGGGCTTTGAGGAGACCCAGTACTTC. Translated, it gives CASSWGGFEETQYF.